This TCR beta chain was documented in a study of graft-versus-host responses after intestinal transplantation. For the study at large: Transplant recipients had multivisceral, liver-intestinal, or isolated intestinal grafts. Anti-thymocyte globulin induction was given to all recipients, followed by tacrolimus and steroids for two to four years.

TCRdb's copy holds only in-frame clones and misses some; the assay was immunoSEQ multiplex PCR. Of around 110,000 clones listed, 90% are singletons. Turning to this clone: Its antigen is as yet unknown.

The CDR3 spans 14 residues. Germline V gene lookup returns CDR1 SGHRS and CDR2 YFSETQ. V dropped 2 bases and J dropped 7 bases, with 12 bases sitting between them. Study outcomes and limitations: Individuals who had graft-donor T cell macrochimerism had allografts that showed high graft-versus-host to host-versus-graft clonal ratios. Early after transplant, HvG clones declined as circulating GvH clones peaked.

This material consisted of unstimulated CD4+ T cells sorted from spleen or lymph node cells, taken before intestinal transplant. The genes are TRBV5-1 and TRBJ1-4; D might be TRBD1 (5 bases). This TCR derives from a human donor who received an intestinal transplant. As DNA, the CDR3 is TGCGCCAGCAGCTTCGGCGGGGGGACTGAAAAACTGTTTTTT. Its protein is CASSFGGGTEKLFF.